Below are 28 T cell receptor beta chains sequenced from a single sample in a study of response to subunit inactivated influenza vaccine. TCRdb itself ran the RT-PCR reads through MiXCR, one entry per CDR3 protein. The data show under 850,000 distinct CDR3 sequences, under 20% seen once. Specimen: PBMCs from blood, collected 4 to 6 days after vaccination. Every receptor here comes from a man aged 50 to 60 who received an inactivated influenza vaccine.

This sequence joins TRBV3-1 and TRBJ2-1; possible D gene TRBD1, 5 bases. CDR3 size: 14 residues. V was trimmed by 5 bases and J by 6 bases, leaving 14 bases between them. Per the germline V gene, CDR1 is LGHDT and CDR2 is YNNKEL (reference sequence). The DNA for the CDR3 is TGTGCCAGCAGCTACACCCCCCAGGGCAATGAGCAGTTCTTC. This translates into CASSYTPQGNEQFF.

A few counts support this clonotype. The chain is built from TRBV5-6 and TRBJ2-7; D is unclear. The CDR3 has 13 residues. From germline, CDR1 is SGHDT and CDR2 YYEEEE. Between the trimmed V and J ends, which lost 2 bases and 3 bases, there was a span of 9 bases. The chain's CDR3 is CASSFRTYYEQYF. The CDR3 DNA reads TGTGCCAGCAGCTTTCGGACGTACTACGAGCAGTACTTC.

The chain combines TRBV20-1 with TRBJ2-2, with 9 positions matching TRBD2. V trimming: 6 bases; J trimming: 7 bases; junction bases outside the gene matches: 9. The CDR3 consists of 14 residues. Germline CDR1 and CDR2: DFQATT and SNEGSKA (reference sequence). CDR3 amino acids: CSARRLAGFGELFF. The CDR3 DNA follows: TGCAGTGCAAGGAGGCTAGCGGGATTCGGGGAGCTGTTTTTT.

This clonotype was recorded a few times. V usage is TRBV5-8 and J usage is TRBJ2-7, with D unclear. The V end lost 6 bases, the J end lost 3 bases, and 16 bases lay between the germline ends. The CDR3 extends over 14 amino acids. The germline V gene has CDR1 SGHTS and CDR2 YDEGEE. The CDR3 DNA follows: TGTGCCAGCACCCCGGAACCATCACTCTACGAGCAGTACTTC. Translating it yields CASTPEPSLYEQYF.

This rearrangement joins TRBV2 to TRBJ1-3, with D possibly matching TRBD1 (5 bases). V was shortened by 9 bases and J by 1 base, with 25 bases between the two germline ends. Germline-derived CDR1 and CDR2 are SNHLY and FYNNEI. This CDR3 contains 18 residues. The CDR3 here is CARVKLRPGGGSGNTIYF. CDR3 in DNA: TGTGCCAGAGTGAAGCTAAGGCCGGGTGGGGGTTCTGGAAACACCATATATTTT.

This clonotype was seen more than once but under ten times. The chain combines TRBV7-2 with TRBJ2-1, with 8 bases aligning to TRBD2. After removal of 1 base from V and 7 bases from J, the junction contained 12 bases not matched to a gene. The CDR3 sequence is 17 residues long. The germline V gene encodes CDR1 SGHTA and CDR2 FQGNSA. The CDR3 sequence is CASSLVPLAGGVNEQFF. In nucleotides, the CDR3 is TGTGCCAGCAGCTTAGTGCCCTTGGCGGGGGGAGTTAATGAGCAGTTCTTC. The whole variable domain, filled in from reference TRBV7-2 and TRBJ2-1, reads GAGVSQSPSNKVTEKGKDVELRCDPISGHTALYWYRQSLGQGLEFLIYFQGNSAPDKSGLPSDRFSAERTGGSVSTLTIQRTQQEDSAVYLCASSLVPLAGGVNEQFFGPGTRLTVL.

The chain uses TRBV5-1 and TRBJ2-5; D is ambiguous. Trimming stripped 9 bases from V and 0 bases from J, with 15 bases between. The CDR3 is 14 amino acids. The germline CDR1 and CDR2 sequences are SGHRS and YFSETQ. The CDR3 loop reads CATTTGRNQETQYF. CDR3 coding DNA: TGCGCCACCACAACGGGTCGCAACCAAGAGACCCAGTACTTC.

This clonotype was seen a handful of times. The chain combines TRBV18 with TRBJ2-7, with TRBD2 as a possible D gene (5 bases). V gave up 3 bases and J gave up 2 bases, with 14 bases separating them. CDR1 is KGHSH and CDR2 is LQKENI in the germline V gene. This CDR3 region has 15 residues. The CDR3 here is CASSPILSGTYEQYF. In DNA form, the CDR3 reads TGTGCCAGCTCACCGATTTTATCGGGGACCTACGAGCAGTACTTC.

This clonotype has only a few counts. The chain links TRBV7-6 to TRBJ2-2; D may be TRBD1 (6 bases). The CDR3 is 14 amino acids. Trimming took off 0 bases at V and 7 bases at J, with 9 bases between the two ends. Germline-derived CDR1 and CDR2 are SGHVS and FNYEAQ. CDR3 bases: TGTGCCAGCAGCTTAGCGGGGGCTGGCGGGGAGCTGTTTTTT. This translates into CASSLAGAGGELFF.

This clonotype turned up a few times. The gene calls are TRBV10-3 and TRBJ2-7, with 8 bases fitting TRBD1. The CDR3 runs to 13 residues. The germline CDR1 and CDR2 sequences are ENHRY and SYGVKD. The junction had 7 bases not matched to a gene; V was cut back by 6 bases and J by 6 bases. The CDR3 DNA is TGTGCCATCAGCAATACAGGGGGTAGCGAGCAGTACTTC. Encoded protein: CAISNTGGSEQYF.

This clonotype was found a few times. The chain recombines TRBV7-9 with TRBJ2-3; 9 positions match TRBD2. This CDR3 has 17 amino acids. Germline CDR1 reads SEHNR; CDR2 reads FQNEAQ (reference sequence). V lost 5 bases and J lost 1; bases outside the gene matches: 10. This chain's CDR3 is CASSRIAGDRGTDTQYF. Written as DNA, the CDR3 is TGTGCCAGCAGCAGGATAGCGGGAGACAGGGGCACAGATACGCAGTATTTT.

This clonotype came up many times. The chain is built from TRBV12-3 or TRBV12-4 and TRBJ1-2; 10 bases are shared with TRBD1. V shed 0 bases, J shed 8 bases, and the junction held 6 bases outside the gene matches. This CDR3 has 15 residues. In DNA form, the CDR3 reads TGTGCCAGCAGTTTAGCGGGACAGGGGTTGAGAGGCTACACCTTC. This translates into CASSLAGQGLRGYTF.

The chain employs TRBV28 and TRBJ1-5; tentatively, D is TRBD1 (5 bases). The CDR3 consists of 16 residues. Germline V gene sequence: CDR1 MDHEN, CDR2 SYDVKM. Trimming stripped 10 bases from V and 2 bases from J, with 21 bases between. CDR3 DNA: TGTGCCAACTTTCTTGGACCGGGACGGGGCAATCAGCCCCAGCATTTT. Protein product: CANFLGPGRGNQPQHF.

This clonotype was detected ten times or more. DNA of the CDR3: TGTGCCAGCAGCCGACTAGTAGAGACCCAGTACTTC. Amino acid sequence: CASSRLVETQYF. The chain employs TRBV12-3 or TRBV12-4 and TRBJ2-5; TRBD2 is a possible D gene (6 bases). The V and J ends lost 6 bases and 4 bases respectively, with 9 bases between them. This CDR3 region has 12 residues.

The V call is TRBV27, the J call TRBJ2-1; the match to TRBD2 covers 10 bases. Per germline, CDR1 MNHEY and CDR2 SMNVEV (reference sequence). The length of the CDR3 is 18 residues. Losses at the gene ends were 3 bases for V and 7 bases for J; bases not matched to a gene: 15. The CDR3 coding sequence is TGTGCCAGCAGTTTGTACCGTTCGAGACTAGCGGGTTTTAATGAGCAGTTCTTC. It encodes CASSLYRSRLAGFNEQFF.

This clonotype has at least ten counts. The genes are TRBV4-3 and TRBJ2-2; TRBD1 matches 8 bases. V lost 3 bases to trimming and J lost 3 bases; unmatched junction nucleotides: 0. The CDR3 extends over 14 amino acids. Germline CDR1 is LGHNA and CDR2 is YSLEER. CDR3 nucleotide sequence: TGCGCCAGCAGCCAGGACAGGGACACCGGGGAGCTGTTTTTT. The encoded protein is CASSQDRDTGELFF.

This chain connects TRBV9 to TRBJ2-7; D may be TRBD1 or TRBD2 (5 bases each). The V end was cut by 0 bases, the J end by 0 bases, with 13 bases between. CDR3 length: 16 amino acids. Germline V gene data show CDR1 as SGDLS and CDR2 as YYNGEE. CDR3 in amino acids: CASSVAVGGSSYEQYF. The CDR3 DNA reads as TGTGCCAGCAGCGTAGCTGTTGGGGGTAGCTCCTACGAGCAGTACTTC. Looking up the rest from reference TRBV9 and TRBJ2-7 gives the full variable domain: DSGVTQTPKHLITATGQRVTLRCSPRSGDLSVYWYQQSLDQGLQFLIQYYNGEERAKGNILERFSAQQFPDLHSELNLSSLELGDSALYFCASSVAVGGSSYEQYFGPGTRLTVT.

The chain carries TRBV20-1 and TRBJ1-1, with a possible D match to TRBD1 (5 bases). The germline V gene encodes CDR1 DFQATT and CDR2 SNEGSKA (reference sequence). The V end lost 5 bases, the J end lost 0 bases, and 10 bases lay between the germline ends. The CDR3 contains 13 residues. As DNA, the CDR3 is TGCAGTGCTCCCGGGACGGTGAACACTGAAGCTTTCTTT. This translates into CSAPGTVNTEAFF.

The rearrangement joins TRBV7-2 to TRBJ2-7; TRBD2 matches 12 bases. Germline CDR1 and CDR2: SGHTA and FQGNSA. The CDR3 is made up of 15 amino acids. V gave up 7 bases and J gave up 7 bases; unmatched junction bases: 11. The CDR3 DNA follows: TGTGCCAGCACCCGCCTAACTAGCGGGGGGAGGGAGCAGTACTTC. This sequence encodes CASTRLTSGGREQYF.

This clonotype was seen repeatedly, ten times or more. The chain links TRBV12-3 or TRBV12-4 to TRBJ1-6; 7 nucleotides match TRBD1. The CDR3 totals 13 residues. J lost 7 bases, V lost 6 bases, and 3 bases had no gene match. CDR3 loop: CASRTGRNSPLHF. DNA of the CDR3: TGTGCCAGCAGGACAGGGCGGAATTCACCCCTCCACTTT.

This clonotype was seen a few times. V and J are TRBV20-1 and TRBJ2-7, with D possibly matching TRBD1 (6 bases). The ends were cut back, 7 bases at V and 3 bases at J, with 10 bases in the middle. The CDR3 spans 11 residues. CDR1 is DFQATT and CDR2 is SNEGSKA in the germline V gene (reference sequence). DNA for the CDR3: TGCAGTGTTTCGACAGGCTACGAGCAGTACTTC. It specifies CSVSTGYEQYF.

V and J are TRBV5-5 and TRBJ2-7; 8 positions match TRBD1. The J segment lost 3 bases and the V segment lost 4 bases, leaving 6 bases of the junction unmatched. Germline V gene sequence: CDR1 SGHKS, CDR2 YYEKEE (reference sequence). This CDR3 is 14 amino acids long. For the CDR3, the DNA is TGTGCCAGCAGCGGCGGGACAGGTCGCTACGAGCAGTACTTC. Its protein is CASSGGTGRYEQYF.

This clonotype was seen repeatedly, ten times or more. This chain joins TRBV12-3 or TRBV12-4 and TRBJ2-1; 7 bases map to TRBD1. V was pared by 6 bases and J by 4 bases, with 3 bases of the junction left unmatched. The length of the CDR3 is 13 residues. CDR3 sequence (DNA): TGTGCCAGCAGGGGGACAGCTTACAATGAGCAGTTCTTC. Amino acids: CASRGTAYNEQFF.

The chain carries TRBV9 and TRBJ2-2, with TRBD1 matching 8 bases. The J segment lost 1 base and the V segment lost 4 bases, leaving 6 bases of the junction unmatched. Per the germline V gene, CDR1 is SGDLS and CDR2 is YYNGEE. This CDR3 has 16 amino acids. The CDR3 region has the DNA TGTGCCAGCAGCCCACGGACAGGGATGAACACCGGGGAGCTGTTTTTT. This sequence encodes CASSPRTGMNTGELFF.

The chain is built from TRBV7-2 and TRBJ2-7; D may be TRBD2 (5 bases). The V and J ends lost 5 bases and 6 bases respectively, with 26 bases between them. The CDR3 is 17 residues long. The germline V gene has CDR1 SGHTA and CDR2 FQGNSA. CDR3 protein: CASSHAFPSPRVREQYF. The CDR3 DNA reads TGTGCCAGCAGCCACGCCTTTCCTAGCCCACGGGTTCGCGAGCAGTACTTC.

Ten or more counts support this clonotype. The gene calls are TRBV6-2 or TRBV6-3 and TRBJ2-7, with D possibly TRBD1 on 5 matching bases. Germline V CDR1 and CDR2: MNHEY, SVGEGT. The V end lost 2 bases, the J end lost 3 bases, and 5 bases lay between the germline ends. The CDR3 contains 12 residues. The CDR3 region has the DNA TGTGCCAGCAGTTACACAGGCTACGAGCAGTACTTC. This encodes CASSYTGYEQYF.

In its sample, this clonotype was seen many times. The rearrangement uses TRBV20-1 and TRBJ2-5; 16 bases are shared with TRBD2. CDR3 size: 16 residues. The germline V gene has CDR1 DFQATT and CDR2 SNEGSKA (reference sequence). V lost 4 bases to trimming and J lost 4 bases; unmatched junction nucleotides: 6. The CDR3 region has the DNA TGCAGTGCTACTGGGACTAGCGGGAGGGAGGGAGAGACCCAGTACTTC. Protein: CSATGTSGREGETQYF.

This clonotype has ten or more counts. V gene TRBV20-1 combines with J gene TRBJ2-1; D remains unclear. The germline V gene has CDR1 DFQATT and CDR2 SNEGSKA (reference sequence). This CDR3 region has 13 residues. Here the CDR3 DNA reads TGCAGCCTCGGTCCTGTACTGTACAATGAGCAGTTCTTC. Encoded protein: CSLGPVLYNEQFF.